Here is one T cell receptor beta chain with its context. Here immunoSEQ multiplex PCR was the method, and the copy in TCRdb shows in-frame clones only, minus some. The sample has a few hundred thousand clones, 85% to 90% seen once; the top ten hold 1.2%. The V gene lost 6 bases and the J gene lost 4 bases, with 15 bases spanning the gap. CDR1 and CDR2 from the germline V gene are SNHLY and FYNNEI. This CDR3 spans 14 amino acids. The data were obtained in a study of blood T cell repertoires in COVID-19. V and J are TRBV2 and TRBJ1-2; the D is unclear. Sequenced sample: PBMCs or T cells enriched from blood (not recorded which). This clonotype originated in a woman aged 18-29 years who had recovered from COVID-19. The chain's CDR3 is CASSSPGTSYGYTF. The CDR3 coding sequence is TGTGCCAGCAGCTCCCCAGGAACTAGCTATGGCTACACCTTC.